This T cell receptor (beta chain) was captured by sequencing in a study of blood T cell repertoires in COVID-19. Looking at the study overall: COVID-19 samples collected from the United States, Italy and Spain covered acute and convalescent phases. PBMCs, B-cell-depleted T cells, or T cells were the source of the cDNA or gDNA that made up the material.

In the original workflow: Reference gene primers were amplified, and this amplification served to estimate nucleated cell counts. Produced via immunoSEQ multiplex PCR; TCRdb's table is partial and in-frame only. V, J and clone size were drawn from that table, and D and trimming were deduced from the DNA. The table shows 200,000 to 300,000 clones, with approximately 86% occurring only once. The ends lost 4 bases at V and 1 base at J; junction bases unmatched: 11. This CDR3 contains 18 residues. In germline, CDR1 is KGHSH, CDR2 LQKENI. The chain uses TRBV18 and TRBJ1-5, with 9 nucleotides matching TRBD1. This TCR derives from a woman in her seventies with active or convalescent COVID-19. The sequenced material came from peripheral blood. CDR3 amino acids: CASSQLPGQGASNQPQHF. CDR3 bases: TGTGCCAGCTCACAGCTTCCGGGACAGGGAGCAAGCAATCAGCCCCAGCATTTT.